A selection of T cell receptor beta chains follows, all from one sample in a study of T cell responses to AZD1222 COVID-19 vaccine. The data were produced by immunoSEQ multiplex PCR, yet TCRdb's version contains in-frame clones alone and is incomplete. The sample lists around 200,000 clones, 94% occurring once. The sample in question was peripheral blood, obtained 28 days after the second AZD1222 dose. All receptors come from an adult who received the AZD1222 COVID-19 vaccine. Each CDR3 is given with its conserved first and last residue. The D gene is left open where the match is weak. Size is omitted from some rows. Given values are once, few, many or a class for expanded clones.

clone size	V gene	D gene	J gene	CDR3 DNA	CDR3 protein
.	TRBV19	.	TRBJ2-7	TGTGCCAGTAGTAGAGGCAGAGCCTACGAGCAGTACTTC	CASSRGRAYEQYF
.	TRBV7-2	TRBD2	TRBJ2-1	TGTGCCAGCAGCGAAAGAGCGGGAGGGCTTGAGCAGTTCTTC	CASSERAGGLEQFF
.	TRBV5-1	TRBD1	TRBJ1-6	TGCGCCAGCAGCTCCGTGGACAGGGGTAATTCACCCCTCCACTTT	CASSSVDRGNSPLHF
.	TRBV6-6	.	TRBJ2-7	TGTGCCACCCAGACCGGTTACGAGCAGTACTTC	CATQTGYEQYF
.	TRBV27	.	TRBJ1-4	TGTGCCAGCCGCCTCTTGCAAAATGAAAAACTGTTTTTT	CASRLLQNEKLFF
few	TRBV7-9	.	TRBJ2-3	TGTGCCAGCAGGAACCGGGACTGGGAATATAATACGCAGTATTTT	CASRNRDWEYNTQYF
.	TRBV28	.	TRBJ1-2	TGTGCCAGCAGTTTAGATGCAGGGGATGGCTACACCTTC	CASSLDAGDGYTF
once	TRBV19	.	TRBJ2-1	TGTGCCAGTAGTATAGCGATCAGGGGTAGATCCTCCTACAATGAGCAGTTCTTC	CASSIAIRGRSSYNEQFF
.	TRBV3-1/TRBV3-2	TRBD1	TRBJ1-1	TGTGCCAGCAGCCTGACAGGGGACACTGAAGCTTTCTTT	CASSLTGDTEAFF
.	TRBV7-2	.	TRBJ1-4	TGTGCCAGCAGTCCCCCAGGGGAAAAACTGTTTTTT	CASSPPGEKLFF
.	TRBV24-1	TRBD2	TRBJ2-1	TGTGCCACCAGTGATTCCGGACTAGCGGGTGAGCAGTTCTTC	CATSDSGLAGEQFF
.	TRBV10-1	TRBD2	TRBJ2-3	TGCGCCAGCAGTGAGTCGATACTAGCGGGCCGCACAGATACGCAGTATTTT	CASSESILAGRTDTQYF
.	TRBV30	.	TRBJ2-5	TGTGCCTGGAACGTGGCATACCAAGAGACCCAGTACTTC	CAWNVAYQETQYF
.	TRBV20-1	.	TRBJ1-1	TGCAGTGCTAGTCAATTTCGGGGCACTGAAGCTTTCTTT	CSASQFRGTEAFF
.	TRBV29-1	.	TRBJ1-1	TGCAGCGTTAGGAAGGTAATGAACACTGAAGCTTTCTTT	CSVRKVMNTEAFF
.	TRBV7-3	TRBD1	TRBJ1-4	TGTGCCAGCAGCTTGGACAGGGGTGAAAAACTGTTTTTT	CASSLDRGEKLFF
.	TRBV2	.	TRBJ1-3	TGTGCCAGCAGTGTCTCTCAGGGCCCTGGAAACACCATATATTTT	CASSVSQGPGNTIYF
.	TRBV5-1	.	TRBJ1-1	TGCGCCAGCAGCACGAAACAGGGTTTAGACACTGAAGCTTTCTTT	CASSTKQGLDTEAFF
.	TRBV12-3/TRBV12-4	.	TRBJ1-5	TGTGCCAGCAGTTTAGCGCGGGTTCAGCCCCAGCATTTT	CASSLARVQPQHF
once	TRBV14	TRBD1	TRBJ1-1	TGTGCCAGCAGCCAAGTACAGGGGGCTGAAGCTTTCTTT	CASSQVQGAEAFF
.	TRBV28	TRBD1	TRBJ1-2	TGTGCCAGCAGTTCACAGGGGGCCCCGGGCTATGGCTACACCTTC	CASSSQGAPGYGYTF
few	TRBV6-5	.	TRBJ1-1	TGTGCCAGCAGACACCAGGGGAGCACTGAAGCTTTCTTT	CASRHQGSTEAFF
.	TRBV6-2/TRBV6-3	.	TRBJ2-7	TGTGCCAGCAGCCTAATACAGGGATTCGACGAGCAGTACTTC	CASSLIQGFDEQYF
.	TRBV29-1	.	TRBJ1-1	TGCAGCGTTGGTGGACAGAGAATGAACACTGAAGCTTTCTTT	CSVGGQRMNTEAFF
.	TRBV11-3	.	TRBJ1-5	TGTGCCAGCAGTCAGGGGATTATGAGAATTACGAGCAATCAGCCCCAGCATTTT	CASSQGIMRITSNQPQHF
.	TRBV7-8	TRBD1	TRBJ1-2	TGTGCCAGCAGCCCTCGGGGACAGGGGTTCTATGGCTACACCTTC	CASSPRGQGFYGYTF
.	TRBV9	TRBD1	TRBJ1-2	TGTGCCAGCAGCGCCGACCGGGACAGTAGCATTTATGGCTACACCTTC	CASSADRDSSIYGYTF
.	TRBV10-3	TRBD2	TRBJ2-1	TGTGCCATCAGGTGGGGACTAGACAATGAGCAGTTCTTC	CAIRWGLDNEQFF
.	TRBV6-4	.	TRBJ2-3	TGTGCCAGCAGTGGTACGGGGAGTTCTAGTGCAGATACGCAGTATTTT	CASSGTGSSSADTQYF
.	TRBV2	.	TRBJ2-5	TGTGCCAGCAGTGAAGAGACCCAGTACTTC	CASSEETQYF
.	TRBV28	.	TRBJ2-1	TGTGCCAGCAGTTTAGCAGGGGCCGACAATGAGCAGTTCTTC	CASSLAGADNEQFF
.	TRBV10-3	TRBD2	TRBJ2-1	TGTGCCATCAGTGCTGCTAGCGGGTGGCAATCAGAGCAGTTCTTC	CAISAASGWQSEQFF
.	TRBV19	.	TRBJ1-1	TGTGCCAGTAGTATTGGCGGGAGACGCACTGAAGCTTTCTTT	CASSIGGRRTEAFF
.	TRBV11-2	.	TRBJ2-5	TGTGCCAGCAGCCGGACCGGGACAACTCCCGGAAGGGAGACCCAGTACTTC	CASSRTGTTPGRETQYF
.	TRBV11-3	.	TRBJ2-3	TGTGCCAGCAGCCCTTATGATAACAGGGATACGCAGTATTTT	CASSPYDNRDTQYF
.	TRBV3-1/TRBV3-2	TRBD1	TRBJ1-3	TGTGCCAGCAGCCGTTCGACAGGGGCTGGAAACACCATATATTTT	CASSRSTGAGNTIYF
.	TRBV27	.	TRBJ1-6	TGTGCCAGCAGTTTTAGGAATAATTCACCCCTCCACTTT	CASSFRNNSPLHF
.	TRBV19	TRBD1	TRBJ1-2	TGTGCCACGCACGGACCCGACAGGGTGAGTGGCTACACCTTC	CATHGPDRVSGYTF
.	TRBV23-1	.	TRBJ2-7	TGCGCCAGCAGTCAAGAACTGGACAGCTACGAGCAGTACTTC	CASSQELDSYEQYF
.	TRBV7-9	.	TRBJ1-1	TGTGCCAGCAGCTTGACAGCCTCCGAGGAAGCTTTCTTT	CASSLTASEEAFF
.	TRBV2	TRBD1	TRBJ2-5	TGTGCCAGCGCACAGGGGGTCCAGTACTTC	CASAQGVQYF
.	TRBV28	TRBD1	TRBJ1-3	TGTGCCAGCAGTCAGACCGGGACAGTCTCTGGAAACACCATATATTTT	CASSQTGTVSGNTIYF
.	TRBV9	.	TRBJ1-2	TGTGCCAGCAGCGTAGGGGGAGGGAACTATGGCTACACCTTC	CASSVGGGNYGYTF
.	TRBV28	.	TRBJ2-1	TGTGCCAGCAGTTTCGGGGGTGGTGAGCAGTTCTTC	CASSFGGGEQFF
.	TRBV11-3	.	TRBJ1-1	TGTGCCAGCAGCTTGACTCTGCTGAACACTGAAGCTTTCTTT	CASSLTLLNTEAFF
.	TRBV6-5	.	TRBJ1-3	TGTGCCAGCAGTTACGGGCTAGGCTCTGGAAACACCATATATTTT	CASSYGLGSGNTIYF
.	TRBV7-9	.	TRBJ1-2	TGTGCCATTGGATCTGAAATCGGAGTCTATGGCTACACCTTC	CAIGSEIGVYGYTF
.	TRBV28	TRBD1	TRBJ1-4	TGTGCCAGCAGGTCGGGACAGGGAGGTGAAAAACTGTTTTTT	CASRSGQGGEKLFF
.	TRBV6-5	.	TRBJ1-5	TGTGCCAGCAGTCCTGAGAGTAGCAATCAGCCCCAGCATTTT	CASSPESSNQPQHF
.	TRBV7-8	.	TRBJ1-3	TGTGCCAGCAGCTTATCTGCCGGGATGGCAAACACCATATATTTT	CASSLSAGMANTIYF
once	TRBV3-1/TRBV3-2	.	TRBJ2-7	TGTGCCAGCAGCCAAGACCGGAGTTTGGGGCCGCAGTACTTC	CASSQDRSLGPQYF
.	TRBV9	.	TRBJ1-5	TGTGCCAGCAGCGTAGCTGACGGTAGCAATCAGCCCCAGCATTTT	CASSVADGSNQPQHF